Below are 5 T cell receptor beta chains sequenced from a single sample in a study of OX40 agonist ivuxolimab in advanced cancers. Sequenced by immunoSEQ multiplex PCR; TCRdb stores in-frame clones only, minus some. The table has roughly 50,000 clones, 86% seen once; the top ten hold 0.8% to 1%. The sample here was CD4+ or CD8+ T cells sorted from blood, taken in a trial of the OX40 agonist ivuxolimab. These receptor sequences come from an adult with an advanced solid tumor such as melanoma, head and neck, liver or kidney cancer.

The genes are TRBV18 and TRBJ1-1; 8 positions match TRBD1. With V trimmed by 3 bases and J by 3 bases, 6 bases remained unmatched. Germline V gives CDR1 KGHSH, CDR2 LQKENI. This CDR3 has 15 residues. CDR3 in amino acids: CASSPYRGSDTEAFF. The DNA of the CDR3 is TGTGCCAGCTCACCGTACAGGGGGAGTGACACTGAAGCTTTCTTT.

The chain carries TRBV20-1 and TRBJ2-1; 7 bases are a match to TRBD2. CDR1 and CDR2 (germline): DFQATT, SNEGSKA (reference sequence). The CDR3 contains 11 residues. In DNA form, the CDR3 reads TGCACCGCGGGGGAATACAATGAGCAGTTCTTC. Protein sequence: CTAGEYNEQFF.

This clone was seen a handful of times. CDR3: CASSPTAVGFTYEQYF. Written as DNA, the CDR3 is TGCGCCAGCAGCCCCACGGCAGTAGGATTTACCTACGAGCAGTACTTC. V is TRBV4-1 and J is TRBJ2-7; D remains unclear. Trimming removed 4 bases at V and 2 bases at J, with 18 bases between. The CDR3 length is 16 residues. Looked up from germline, CDR1 is MGHRA and CDR2 is YSYEKL.

The gene calls are TRBV5-4 and TRBJ2-5; 11 nucleotides agree with TRBD1. The J call may be in error: the DNA end matches TRBJ2-7 better. Germline V lookup: CDR1 SGHNT, CDR2 YYREEE (reference sequence). The CDR3 runs to 15 residues. The CDR3 sequence is CASSFGGQGVYEQYF. In DNA form, the CDR3 reads TGTGCCAGCAGCTTTGGGGGACAGGGGGTCTACGAGCAGTACTTC.

The rearrangement uses TRBV30 and TRBJ1-2; D not resolved. Per germline, CDR1 GTSNPN and CDR2 SVGIG (reference sequence). V was clipped by 7 bases and J by 7 bases, with 13 bases between them. This CDR3 contains 11 residues. DNA of the CDR3: TGTGCCTTGACCTCGGGTGGTGGCTACACCTTC. Its protein is CALTSGGGYTF.